The clone carrying this TCR beta chain came up a few times. This specimen belongs to a study of blood T cell repertoires in COVID-19. Participants came from roughly 24 US areas, aged about 18 to 100 years. Participant-given clinical history determined each cohort assignment. Donors in Cohort 3 counted as recovered after two negative PCRs, clearance, or symptom resolution. Study processing details: Nucleated cell counts were estimated from reference gene primer amplification. TCRdb's table, derived via immunoSEQ multiplex PCR, lists solely in-frame clones and lacks some. V and J calls and clone size are copied from that table; D and trimming were computed from the DNA. Of a few hundred thousand clones in the sample, roughly 90% were seen once. CDR3 length: 14 amino acids. V lost 1 base to trimming and J lost 4 bases, with 6 bases between them. Germline CDR1 SGHRS, CDR2 YFSETQ.

Sequencing used PBMCs or T cells enriched from blood (not recorded which). The source of this sequence is a woman aged 40 to 55 who had recovered from COVID-19. The chain combines TRBV5-1 with TRBJ1-6, with a tentative D call TRBD1 (5 bases). CDR3 nucleotide sequence: TGCGCCAGCAGCTTGCAGGGTTATAATTCACCCCTCCACTTT. This codes for CASSLQGYNSPLHF.